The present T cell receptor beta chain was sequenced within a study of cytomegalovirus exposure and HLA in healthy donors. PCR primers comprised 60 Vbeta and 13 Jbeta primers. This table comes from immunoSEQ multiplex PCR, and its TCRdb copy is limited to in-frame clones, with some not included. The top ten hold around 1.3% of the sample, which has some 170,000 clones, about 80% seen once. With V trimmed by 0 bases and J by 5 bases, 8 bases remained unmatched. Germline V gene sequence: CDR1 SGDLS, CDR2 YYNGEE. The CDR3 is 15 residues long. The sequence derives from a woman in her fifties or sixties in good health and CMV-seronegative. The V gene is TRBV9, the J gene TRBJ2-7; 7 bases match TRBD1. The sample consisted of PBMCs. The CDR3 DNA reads TGTGCCAGCAGCGTAGGACAGGGTCATGGAAACGAGCAGTACTTC. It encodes CASSVGQGHGNEQYF.